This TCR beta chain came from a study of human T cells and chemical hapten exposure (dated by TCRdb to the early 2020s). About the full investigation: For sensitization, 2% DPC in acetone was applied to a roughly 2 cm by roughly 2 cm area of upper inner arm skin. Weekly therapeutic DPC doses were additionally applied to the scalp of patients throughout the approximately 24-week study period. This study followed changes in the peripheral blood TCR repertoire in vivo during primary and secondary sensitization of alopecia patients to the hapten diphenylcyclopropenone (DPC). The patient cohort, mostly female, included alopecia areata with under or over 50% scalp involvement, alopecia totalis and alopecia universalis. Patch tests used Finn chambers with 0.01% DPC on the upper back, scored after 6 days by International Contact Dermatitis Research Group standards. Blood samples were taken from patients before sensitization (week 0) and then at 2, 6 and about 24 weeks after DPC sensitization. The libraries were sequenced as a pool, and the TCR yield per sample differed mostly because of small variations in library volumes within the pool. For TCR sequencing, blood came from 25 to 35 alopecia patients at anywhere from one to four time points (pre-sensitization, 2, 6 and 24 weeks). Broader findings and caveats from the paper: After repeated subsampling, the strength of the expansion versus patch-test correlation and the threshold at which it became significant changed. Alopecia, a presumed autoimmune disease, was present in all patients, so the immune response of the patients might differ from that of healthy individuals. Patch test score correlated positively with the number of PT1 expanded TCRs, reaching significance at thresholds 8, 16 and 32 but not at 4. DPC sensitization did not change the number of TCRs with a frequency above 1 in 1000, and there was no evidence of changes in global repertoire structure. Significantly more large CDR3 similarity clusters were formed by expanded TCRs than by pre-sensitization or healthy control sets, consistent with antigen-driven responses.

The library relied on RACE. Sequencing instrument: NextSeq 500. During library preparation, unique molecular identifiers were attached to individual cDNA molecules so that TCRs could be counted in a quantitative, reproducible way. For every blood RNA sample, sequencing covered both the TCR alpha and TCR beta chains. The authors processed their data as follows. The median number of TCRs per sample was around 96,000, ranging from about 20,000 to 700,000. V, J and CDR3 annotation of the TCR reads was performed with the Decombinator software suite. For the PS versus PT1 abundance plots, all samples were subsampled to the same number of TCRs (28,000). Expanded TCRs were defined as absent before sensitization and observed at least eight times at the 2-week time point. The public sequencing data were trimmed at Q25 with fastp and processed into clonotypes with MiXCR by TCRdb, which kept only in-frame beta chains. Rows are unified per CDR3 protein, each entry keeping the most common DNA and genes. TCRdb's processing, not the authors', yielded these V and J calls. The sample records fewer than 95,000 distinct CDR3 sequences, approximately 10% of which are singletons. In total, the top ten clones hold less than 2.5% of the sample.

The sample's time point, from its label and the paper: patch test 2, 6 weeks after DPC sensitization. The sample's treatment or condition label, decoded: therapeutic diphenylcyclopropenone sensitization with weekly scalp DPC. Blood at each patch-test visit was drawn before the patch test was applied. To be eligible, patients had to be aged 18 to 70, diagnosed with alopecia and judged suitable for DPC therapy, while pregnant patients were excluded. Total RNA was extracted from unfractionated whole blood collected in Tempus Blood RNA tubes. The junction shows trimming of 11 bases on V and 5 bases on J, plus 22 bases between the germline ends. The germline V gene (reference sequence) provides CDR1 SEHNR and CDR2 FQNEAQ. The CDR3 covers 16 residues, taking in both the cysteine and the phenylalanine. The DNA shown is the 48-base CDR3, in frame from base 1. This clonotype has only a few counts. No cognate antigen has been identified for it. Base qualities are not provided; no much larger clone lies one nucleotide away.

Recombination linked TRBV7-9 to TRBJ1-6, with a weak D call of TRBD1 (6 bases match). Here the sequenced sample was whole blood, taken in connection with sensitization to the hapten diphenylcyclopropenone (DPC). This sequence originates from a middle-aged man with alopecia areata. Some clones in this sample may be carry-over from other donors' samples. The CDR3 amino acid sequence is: CASDPVGAADNSPLHF. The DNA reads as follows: TGTGCCTCCGACCCGGTGGGGGCGGCAGATAATTCACCCCTCCACTTT.